This T cell receptor beta chain was recovered during a study of shared clonotypes between healthy human individuals. Sequenced by immunoSEQ multiplex PCR; TCRdb stores in-frame clones only, minus some. The profile shows about 590,000 clones, nearly 97% of them singletons. Terminally differentiated effector memory CD45RA+ cells were excluded by CCR7 positive selection of CD45RO-negative cells. Germline CDR1 and CDR2: SGHDN and FVKESK. The CDR3 spans 14 residues. Trimming cost V 2 bases and J 2 bases, with 10 bases left between them. The study's findings and limits: Having only a few donors restricted how much genetic and exposure-history diversity was captured.

Turning to this clone: Its antigen is not identified.

The sample consisted of naive CD8+ T cells sorted from blood. This receptor was identified in a woman in her 30s in good health. This sequence joins TRBV14 and TRBJ2-7; no clear D gene. The CDR3 DNA is TGTGCCAGCAGCCAAATCCCCGGTACCTACGAGCAGTACTTC. The encoded protein is CASSQIPGTYEQYF.